This T cell receptor (beta chain) is from a study of T cells in Graves' hyperthyroidism and ophthalmopathy (dated by TCRdb to the late 2010s). For context, the study as a whole: Peripheral blood was collected at initial diagnosis, before any treatment. To identify distinguishing TCR V-J signatures, a discovery cohort of 100 patients was used, comprising 40 to 45 with Graves' ophthalmopathy and around 57 with stable Graves' hyperthyroidism. Prospective prediction of ophthalmopathy was tested in an independent validation cohort of approximately 18 hyperthyroidism patients and some 17 patients who later progressed to ophthalmopathy. The roughly 100 discovery patients were randomly divided into training and test sets at a 7:3 ratio. In addition, the study compared T-cell repertoires in thyroid tissue and in blood from six Graves' hyperthyroidism patients. After blood sampling, hyperthyroidism patients were treated with methimazole at a starting dose of 30 mg daily, and ophthalmopathy patients were treated with high-dose intravenous methylprednisolone. The paper reports TCR Vbeta CDR3 sequencing of 135 peripheral blood samples: some 41 ophthalmopathy, fewer than 80 hyperthyroidism and 17 progressor patients. Overall results and qualifications from the work: A model built on a 13 V-J signature distinguished ophthalmopathy from stable hyperthyroidism, reaching 87.88% sensitivity and about 81% specificity in cross-validation and 80%/75% in testing. In validation, the model predicted progression to ophthalmopathy a median of around 6.5 months before onset, with about 70% sensitivity and just under 75% specificity. Most expanded thyroid clonotypes (frequency above 0.001) were also detected in blood, suggesting blood repertoires may reflect thyroid immune responses. Sample size was not statistically predetermined, and investigators were not blinded to group allocation.

A remark on this clonotype: This receptor's antigen is unknown. No much larger clone exists at a distance of one base, and base qualities are not known.

The TCR beta CDR3 regions were amplified from the RNA transcripts. The first round of RT-PCR for the TCR CDR3 was performed with the HTBI primer set and the Qiagen OneStep RT-PCR kit. A second multiplex PCR round built the libraries, followed by size selection and purification. Libraries were sequenced paired-end with 100 bp reads on an Illumina HiSeq2000. In the source study's methods: Raw data were processed with SOAPnuke, discarding reads with adapters, uncalled bases, mean Phred below 15, or no exact constant-primer or identifier match. COPE v1.2.5 was used to merge high-quality paired reads, and clonotypes were defined as unique nucleotide sequences. MiTCR v1.1 was used to align clonotypes to the IMGT TRBV, TRBD and TRBJ reference segments. Only V-J combinations with frequency above 0.0001, covering approximately 99% of repertoires, were analysed. A TCS score was defined as the ratio of F50 (clonal expansion) to E x V (chaos), with BLOSUM62-based TCRdist applied between CDR3 peptides within each V-J. Welch's t-statistics and random forest reduced some 510 V-J features to some 14, which were used in a naive Bayes classifier (R e1071). TCRdb's own reprocessing of the public reads used fastp at Q25 and MiXCR and kept productive beta chains. Rows merge per CDR3 protein into single entries with the most common DNA and genes. The V and J calls here are based on TCRdb, not the publication. The sample contains fewer than 200,000 distinct CDR3 sequences, over 15% of them found a single time. Together, the top ten hold 25% to 35% of the sample.

From cysteine to phenylalanine, the CDR3 is 16 amino acids long. Only CDR3 DNA remains: 48 bases, in frame from the first base. Unmatched junction bases come to 8, with V trimmed by 5 bases and J by 2 bases. CDR1 and CDR2 are drawn from the germline V gene (reference sequence): SEHNR, FQNEAQ. Graves' hyperthyroidism was defined as stable when no progression to ophthalmopathy occurred over 18 months of follow-up. Hyperthyroidism patients were newly diagnosed, had a disease duration of under 2 months, and were aged 18 to 65 years. Patients with uncontrolled infections, other autoimmune diseases, pregnancy or lactation were excluded. Diagnoses were established on the basis of clinical symptoms, serum thyroxine and TRAb, thyroid ultrasound, and orbital computed tomography. PBMCs were separated from over 9 ml of fresh peripheral blood using Ficoll-Paque density gradient centrifugation. Total RNA was extracted with Trizol reagent, and quality was checked on an Agilent 2100 Bioanalyzer.

This clonotype originated in a woman between 50 and 59 years old with Graves' hyperthyroidism. Sequenced: blood. Recombination linked TRBV7-9 to TRBJ2-7, and TRBD2 aligns with 11 junction nucleotides. The nucleotide sequence is TGTGCCAGCAGCCGCTATAGCGGGGGGGCTCCCTACGAGCAGTACTTC. The resulting protein is CASSRYSGGAPYEQYF.